The clone carrying this T cell receptor (beta chain) was observed many times. Per germline, CDR1 SGHTA and CDR2 FQGTGA. Trimming took 5 bases from V and 2 from J, leaving 12 bases between them. This CDR3 has 14 residues. This record comes from a study of T-cell memory formation after mild COVID-19. TCRdb re-called the 5' RACE reads through MiXCR, storing one row per CDR3 protein. In the table there are fewer than 350,000 distinct CDR3 sequences, around 15% of which are singletons. V gene TRBV7-3 combines with J gene TRBJ2-5, with D tentatively TRBD2 (7 bases). The sample comprised PBMCs or a T cell subset sorted from them (not recorded which). The receptor was isolated from a man younger than 35 who had mild COVID-19 (a few samples of this study predate the infection). Cell type and time point are not known. In nucleotides, the CDR3 is TGTGCCAGCAGCCAAGGGGGGGCGCAAGAGACCCAGTACTTC. Translating it yields CASSQGGAQETQYF.